A selection of T cell receptor beta chains follows, all from one sample in a study of vaccination and CD4 T cells after COVID-19. From the PCR reads, TCRdb called clonotypes with MiXCR, one entry per CDR3 protein. The sample holds some 10,000 distinct CDR3 sequences, 58% seen once. These receptors lack a known antigen. Sequenced: CD4+ T cells from blood, cultured in vitro. The receptors were sampled from a human donor who had recovered from COVID-19. The CDR3 runs from the conserved cysteine through the conserved F or W. A D gene is named only where the DNA matches it firmly. Some rows mark clone size as missing; the rest say once, few, many or name a class of expanded clone.

V: TRBV2
D: NA
size: NA
J: TRBJ1-1
DNA: TGTGCCAGCAGGGAAGGGTACATCGGGCACACTGAAGCTTTCTTT
CDR3: CASREGYIGHTEAFF

V: TRBV5-1
D: NA
size: NA
J: TRBJ1-1
DNA: TGCGCCAGCAGTAAGACCGACACTGAAGCTTTCTTT
CDR3: CASSKTDTEAFF

V: TRBV7-2
D: NA
size: NA
J: TRBJ1-1
DNA: TGTGCCAGCAGCCCATCCGGGACGGTAAACACTGAAGCTTTCTTT
CDR3: CASSPSGTVNTEAFF

V: TRBV2
D: NA
size: few
J: TRBJ2-4
DNA: TGTGCCAGCAAGGCTGGGGGAGAGGTCAAAAACATTCAGTACTTC
CDR3: CASKAGGEVKNIQYF

V: TRBV20-1
D: NA
size: medium-sized
J: TRBJ2-2
DNA: TGCAGTGCTAGAGATTTTGGGGGACGCGGCACCGGGGAGCTGTTTTTT
CDR3: CSARDFGGRGTGELFF

V: TRBV6-4
D: NA
size: medium-sized
J: TRBJ2-2
DNA: TGTGCCAGCAGTGAGTCTGGGACAAGAAACACCGGGGAGCTGTTTTTT
CDR3: CASSESGTRNTGELFF

V: TRBV11-3
D: TRBD1
size: once
J: TRBJ2-5
DNA: TGTGCCAGCAGCTCGGGACAGGGGAACCAAGAGACCCAGTACTTC
CDR3: CASSSGQGNQETQYF

V: TRBV12-3/TRBV12-4
D: TRBD1
size: once
J: TRBJ1-4
DNA: TGTGCCAGCAGTTCCGGGACAGGGGGCCTCCGGGTTAATGAAAAACTGTTTTTT
CDR3: CASSSGTGGLRVNEKLFF

V: TRBV9
D: TRBD1
size: NA
J: TRBJ2-7
DNA: TGTGCCAGCAGCCTGGACAGGGGTGGAGAGCAGTACTTC
CDR3: CASSLDRGGEQYF

V: TRBV6-1
D: TRBD1
size: NA
J: TRBJ1-1
DNA: TGTGCCAGCAGTGAGACAGGGATGAACACTGAAGCTTTCTTT
CDR3: CASSETGMNTEAFF

V: TRBV6-2/TRBV6-3
D: NA
size: NA
J: TRBJ2-7
DNA: TGTGCCAGCAGTCAGGCGGTGGAGCAGTACTTC
CDR3: CASSQAVEQYF

V: TRBV11-3
D: NA
size: NA
J: TRBJ1-1
DNA: TGTGCCAGCAGCGACAGACTGAACACTGAAGCTTTCTTT
CDR3: CASSDRLNTEAFF

V: TRBV19
D: NA
size: once
J: TRBJ2-5
DNA: TGTGCCAGTAGTATCTATTCGGGGGTCGGGGAGACCCAGTACTTC
CDR3: CASSIYSGVGETQYF

V: TRBV11-3
D: NA
size: few
J: TRBJ1-5
DNA: TGTGCCAGCAGCTTAGGCCAGGGATTCAATCAGCCCCAGCATTTT
CDR3: CASSLGQGFNQPQHF

V: TRBV19
D: TRBD1
size: few
J: TRBJ1-6
DNA: TGTGCCAGTAGTCGAGGGGACAGGCTTAATTCACCCCTCCACTTT
CDR3: CASSRGDRLNSPLHF

V: TRBV14
D: NA
size: NA
J: TRBJ2-2
DNA: TGTGCCAGCCGGGCGGCGAGGTCACCTCAGGGCGGGGAGCTGTTTTTT
CDR3: CASRAARSPQGGELFF

V: TRBV6-1
D: NA
size: hyperexpanded
J: TRBJ1-3
DNA: TGTGCCGCTCGAAGTGCTGGAAACACCATATATTTT
CDR3: CAARSAGNTIYF

V: TRBV20-1
D: NA
size: few
J: TRBJ1-3
DNA: TGCAGTGCTAGCGGTTGGGGAGGCACCATATATTTT
CDR3: CSASGWGGTIYF

V: TRBV27
D: NA
size: NA
J: TRBJ1-5
DNA: TGTGCCAGCAGTTCTGGGACCGGTACTTATAGCAATCAGCCCCAGCATTTT
CDR3: CASSSGTGTYSNQPQHF

V: TRBV2
D: TRBD1
size: NA
J: TRBJ1-2
DNA: TGTGCCAGCAGTTTAGACAGGGATGGCTACACCTTC
CDR3: CASSLDRDGYTF

V: TRBV6-1
D: NA
size: few
J: TRBJ2-1
DNA: TGTGCCAGCAGCTATCGGGGACCGACCTACAATGAGCAGTTCTTC
CDR3: CASSYRGPTYNEQFF

V: TRBV7-8
D: NA
size: NA
J: TRBJ1-2
DNA: TGTGCCAGCAGCTTAGAGAGGGTCACTCTACTCCGGGGGCGCTACACCTTC
CDR3: CASSLERVTLLRGRYTF

V: TRBV7-2
D: TRBD2
size: NA
J: TRBJ2-5
DNA: TGTACCAGCAATCCCGGACTAGCACAAGAGACCCAGTACTTC
CDR3: CTSNPGLAQETQYF

V: TRBV6-5
D: TRBD2
size: NA
J: TRBJ2-5
DNA: TGTGCCAGCAGTTACGGGGTAGCGGGGGGCCAAGAGACCCAGTACTTC
CDR3: CASSYGVAGGQETQYF

V: TRBV20-1
D: NA
size: NA
J: TRBJ2-7
DNA: TGCAGTGCTAGAGAAAACGCGGGGGAGCAGTACTTC
CDR3: CSARENAGEQYF

V: TRBV27
D: NA
size: few
J: TRBJ2-7
DNA: TGTGCCAGCAGCCCAAATACAGGGTTCGAGCAGTACTTC
CDR3: CASSPNTGFEQYF

V: TRBV12-3/TRBV12-4
D: NA
size: NA
J: TRBJ2-3
DNA: TGTGCCAGCAGCCCCCCCGCCAGGCTATCCACAGATACGCAGTATTTT
CDR3: CASSPPARLSTDTQYF

V: TRBV4-1
D: TRBD2
size: few
J: TRBJ2-5
DNA: TGCGCCAGCAGCCAAGGACTAGCGGGGCCCTTCCAGACCCAGTACTTC
CDR3: CASSQGLAGPFQTQYF

V: TRBV7-6
D: NA
size: NA
J: TRBJ2-5
DNA: TGTGCCAGCAGCCGGGGTGGGGGGATTACCTCGTACCAAGAGACCCAGTACTTC
CDR3: CASSRGGGITSYQETQYF

V: TRBV20-1
D: TRBD2
size: NA
J: TRBJ2-5
DNA: TGCAGTGCTAGATCGGCTAGCGGGGGGGAAGAGACCCAGTACTTC
CDR3: CSARSASGGEETQYF

V: TRBV12-3/TRBV12-4
D: TRBD1
size: NA
J: TRBJ1-2
DNA: TGTGCCAGCAGTTCCACAGGGGGATACGGCTACACCTTC
CDR3: CASSSTGGYGYTF

V: TRBV4-1
D: TRBD2
size: NA
J: TRBJ2-4
DNA: TGCGCCAGCAGCCTGGGACTAGCGGGGGGGTCTTTCAAAAACATTCAGTACTTC
CDR3: CASSLGLAGGSFKNIQYF

V: TRBV7-9
D: TRBD2
size: few
J: TRBJ2-5
DNA: TGTGCCAGCAGCTTGCATCGCATAGCGGGGGGACCGGAGACCCAGTACTTC
CDR3: CASSLHRIAGGPETQYF

V: TRBV5-3
D: NA
size: NA
J: TRBJ1-4
DNA: TGTGCCAGCAGCTTGGTAGGCAGTTCGAATGAAAAACTGTTTTTT
CDR3: CASSLVGSSNEKLFF

V: TRBV15
D: TRBD2
size: few
J: TRBJ2-3
DNA: TGTGCCACCAGCGGGGGACTAGCGCGCACAGATACGCAGTATTTT
CDR3: CATSGGLARTDTQYF

V: TRBV6-1
D: NA
size: once
J: TRBJ1-1
DNA: TGTGCCAGCAGTAAAAACGGTGGGCCTAACGCTGAAGCTTTCTTT
CDR3: CASSKNGGPNAEAFF

V: TRBV7-9
D: TRBD1
size: NA
J: TRBJ1-3
DNA: TGTGCCAGCAGCTTAGGGCATTGGGGACAGGGGGCTGGGAACACCATATATTTT
CDR3: CASSLGHWGQGAGNTIYF

V: TRBV18
D: NA
size: NA
J: TRBJ2-5
DNA: TGTGCCAGCTCACCACATCGAGAGACCCAGTACTTC
CDR3: CASSPHRETQYF

V: TRBV20-1
D: NA
size: NA
J: TRBJ1-1
DNA: TGCAGTGTCCCAGGGAGGCTCCGGAACACTGAAGCTTTCTTT
CDR3: CSVPGRLRNTEAFF

V: TRBV2
D: NA
size: NA
J: TRBJ2-3
DNA: TGTGCCAGCAGTTCGTTAGTGGCAGGCGGGTATTTT
CDR3: CASSSLVAGGYF

V: TRBV6-2/TRBV6-3
D: TRBD1
size: few
J: TRBJ1-6
DNA: TGTGCCAGTTACAGGGGGAATAATTCACCCCTCCACTTT
CDR3: CASYRGNNSPLHF

V: TRBV2
D: TRBD1
size: NA
J: TRBJ2-1
DNA: TGTGCCACCCTAAGGGACAGGGGGTCTAATGAGCAGTTCTTC
CDR3: CATLRDRGSNEQFF

V: TRBV20-1
D: NA
size: few
J: TRBJ1-5
DNA: TGCAGTGCTAGGTCGGGTGGGGGAAATCAGCCCCAGCATTTT
CDR3: CSARSGGGNQPQHF

V: TRBV3-1
D: NA
size: NA
J: TRBJ1-3
DNA: TGTGCCAGCACCCTGACACCGAGCTCTGGAAACACCATATATTTT
CDR3: CASTLTPSSGNTIYF

V: TRBV27
D: TRBD1
size: NA
J: TRBJ2-7
DNA: TGTGCCAGCAGTTTAGGGACAGTTGGCTATCAGTACTTC
CDR3: CASSLGTVGYQYF

V: TRBV15
D: TRBD2
size: NA
J: TRBJ2-2
DNA: TGTGCCACAAAAGCGGGGACGAACACCGGGGAGCTGTTTTTT
CDR3: CATKAGTNTGELFF

V: TRBV20-1
D: NA
size: NA
J: TRBJ1-5
DNA: TGCAGTGCTAGTTCGGCCAATCAGCCCCAGCATTTT
CDR3: CSASSANQPQHF

V: TRBV7-9
D: TRBD1
size: few
J: TRBJ1-1
DNA: TGTGCCAGCAGCTTAGCGGGACAGGGAACGTTCACTGAAGCTTTCTTT
CDR3: CASSLAGQGTFTEAFF

V: TRBV12-3/TRBV12-4
D: TRBD1
size: NA
J: TRBJ1-2
DNA: TGTGCCAGCAGTTCACTACAGGGGACGGATCATGGCTACACCTTC
CDR3: CASSSLQGTDHGYTF

V: TRBV2
D: TRBD2
size: NA
J: TRBJ2-1
DNA: TGTGCCAGCGGACTAGCGGGCCTCAATGAGCAGTTCTTC
CDR3: CASGLAGLNEQFF

V: TRBV2
D: NA
size: once
J: TRBJ1-3
DNA: TGTGCCAGCAGGGGGGTCCAGACGGGAAACACCATATATTTT
CDR3: CASRGVQTGNTIYF

V: TRBV6-5
D: NA
size: few
J: TRBJ1-5
DNA: TGTGCCAGCAGTTACGGCCGGGATGGCAATCAGCCCCAGCATTTT
CDR3: CASSYGRDGNQPQHF

V: TRBV15
D: NA
size: NA
J: TRBJ1-5
DNA: TGTGCCACCAGCAGAGATCTTGAGGGGATTCAGCCCCAGCATTTT
CDR3: CATSRDLEGIQPQHF